This TCR beta chain was retrieved from a study of early T cells in non-severe SARS-CoV-2 infection. TCRdb called the 5' RACE reads again in MiXCR, with one record for every CDR3 protein. This table has over 55,000 distinct CDR3 sequences, about an eighth appearing once. Germline V CDR1 and CDR2: MDHEN, SYDVKM. The CDR3 is made up of 14 amino acids. Trimming left V 3 bases short and J 2 bases short, with 11 bases between. The sequenced material came from whole blood. The source of this sequence is an adult who was a healthcare worker with PCR-confirmed SARS-CoV-2 infection or an uninfected control (not recorded which). The chain couples TRBV28 to TRBJ2-7; D possibly uses TRBD1 or TRBD2 (5 bases each). The CDR3 loop reads CASSLGPGAYEQYF. CDR3 DNA: TGTGCCAGCAGTTTGGGACCTGGGGCCTACGAGCAGTACTTC.